This TCR beta chain was profiled in a study of shared clonotypes between healthy human individuals. Whole-study results and caveats: Estimated richness was generally greater in naive than memory subsets. Sampling used blood alone; tissue repertoires probably differ.

The assay was immunoSEQ multiplex PCR, and TCRdb's table has in-frame clones only and misses some. This sample has some 1 million clones; 65% to 80% occur once, and the top ten carry approximately 1.3%. A split of CD4+ cells into CD45RA+ naive and CD45RA-negative memory subsets was performed. Worth noting for this clone: The antigen remains undetermined.

Germline assignment: CDR1 SGHRS and CDR2 YFSETQ. This CDR3 contains 18 residues. V shed 4 bases, J shed 0 bases, and the junction held 9 bases outside the gene matches. The chain couples TRBV5-1 to TRBJ1-4; TRBD1 agrees at 10 bases. Sequenced input: memory CD4+ T cells sorted from blood. Subset: CD45RA-negative fraction. This clonotype originated in a man aged 18 to 30 in good health. DNA for the CDR3: TGCGCCAGCAGCCCACGTCCCGGGACAGGGGCAACTAATGAAAAACTGTTTTTT. It is translated as CASSPRPGTGATNEKLFF.